Presented here are 29 T cell receptor beta chains from one specimen sequenced in a study of spatial heterogeneity in lung cancer. TCRdb re-analysed the 5' RACE reads in MiXCR, keeping a single row per CDR3 protein. The sample carries about 47,000 distinct CDR3 sequences, around 11% recorded once. Specified time point: blood at routine non-recurrence follow-up after resection. Source: PBMCs, taken at follow-up. These receptors all come from a male donor with early-stage non-small cell lung cancer.

The rearrangement links TRBV7-2 to TRBJ2-1; 9 bases agree with TRBD2. CDR1 is SGHTA, CDR2 FQGNSA, per germline. The ends lost 5 bases at V and 4 bases at J; junction bases unmatched: 6. There are 15 residues in the CDR3. This CDR3 is CASSLLAGRYNEQFF. CDR3 in DNA: TGTGCCAGCAGCCTCCTAGCGGGGCGATACAATGAGCAGTTCTTC.

On this clonotype itself: Here the CDR3 omits its conserved ending phenylalanine or tryptophan, so a read error is the likely source. The limits of the CDR3 on the DNA are not certain, so only TCRdb's listed CDR3 is given. The J gene is TRBJ2-7, the V gene TRBV28; the tabulated D call, TRBD2, remains unverified against the DNA. The CDR3 sequence runs 14 residues, both termini included. CDR1 MDHEN and CDR2 SYDVKM come from the germline V gene. This chain's CDR3 is CASSTPLAGGLKSI.

Ten or more counts support this clonotype. The chain links TRBV27 to TRBJ1-1; a weak D match, TRBD1 (6 bases). V lost 6 bases and J lost 4, with 9 bases in between. This CDR3 has 12 amino acids. From germline, CDR1 is MNHEY and CDR2 SMNVEV (reference sequence). Here the CDR3 reads CASRDRITEAFF. The CDR3 nucleotides read TGTGCCAGCAGGGACAGAATCACTGAAGCTTTCTTT.

The chain combines TRBV7-2 with TRBJ2-5; 7 nucleotides agree with TRBD1. V was pared by 5 bases and J by 5 bases, with 8 bases of the junction left unmatched. Looked up from germline, CDR1 is SGHTA and CDR2 is FQGNSA. The CDR3 is 14 amino acids. CDR3 protein: CASSVAQGSETQYF. DNA for the CDR3: TGTGCCAGCAGCGTCGCACAGGGGTCCGAGACCCAGTACTTC.

The sample holds a few counts of this clonotype. The chain carries TRBV9 and TRBJ1-2; no firm D call. Germline CDR1 is SGDLS and CDR2 is YYNGEE. This CDR3 is built from 13 residues. Deletions cut 1 base from V and 10 bases from J, with 14 bases between. As DNA, the CDR3 is TGTGCCAGCAGCGTAACGGAGGGCGAAGTCTACACCTTC. It codes for CASSVTEGEVYTF. Using reference TRBV9 and TRBJ1-2 for the parts outside the CDR3, the full variable domain is DSGVTQTPKHLITATGQRVTLRCSPRSGDLSVYWYQQSLDQGLQFLIQYYNGEERAKGNILERFSAQQFPDLHSELNLSSLELGDSALYFCASSVTEGEVYTFGSGTRLTVV.

The chain is built from TRBV30 and TRBJ2-1; 14 positions agree with TRBD2. The germline V gene encodes CDR1 GTSNPN and CDR2 SVGIG (reference sequence). CDR3 length: 14 amino acids. V lost 4 bases, J lost 7 bases, and 3 bases stayed unmatched. CDR3 amino acids: CAWTGLAGVNEQFF. The CDR3 DNA reads as TGTGCCTGGACGGGACTAGCGGGAGTGAATGAGCAGTTCTTC.

This chain uses TRBV2 with TRBJ2-1, with TRBD2 identical over 9 bases. CDR1 is SNHLY, CDR2 FYNNEI, per germline. The CDR3 totals 15 residues. Germline trimming cut 8 bases from V and 8 bases from J; bases unmatched to any gene: 13. Written as DNA, the CDR3 is TGTGCCAGCGTGGAAGAGGGACTAGCTGGCCATGAGCAGTTCTTC. This encodes CASVEEGLAGHEQFF.

This clonotype has only a few counts. The chain has TRBV5-1 and TRBJ2-3; D uncertain. Looked up from germline, CDR1 is SGHRS and CDR2 is YFSETQ. Trimming took 0 bases from V and 2 from J, leaving 7 bases between them. This CDR3 has 14 residues. This CDR3 is CASSLGQNTDTQYF. Written as DNA, the CDR3 is TGCGCCAGCAGCTTGGGTCAGAACACAGATACGCAGTATTTT.

The table lists this clonotype with many counts. V usage is TRBV4-3 and J usage is TRBJ1-1; 7 bases map to TRBD1. CDR3 size: 16 residues. Germline loops: CDR1 LGHNA, CDR2 YSLEER. Trimming cost V 2 bases and J 2 bases; bases outside gene matches: 8. CDR3 DNA sequence: TGCGCCAGCAGCCAATCCCTGACAGGGTTCAACACTGAAGCTTTCTTT. It translates to CASSQSLTGFNTEAFF.

This clonotype occurred many times. The chain has TRBV12-3 or TRBV12-4 and TRBJ1-1; no reliable D call. This CDR3 has 14 amino acids. V gave up 2 bases and J gave up 1 base, with 8 bases separating them. CDR3 amino acids: CASSLTPPNTEAFF. CDR3 coding DNA: TGTGCCAGCAGTTTAACACCACCGAACACTGAAGCTTTCTTT.

The chain recombines TRBV6-2 or TRBV6-3 with TRBJ2-2, with a weak D call TRBD2 (6 bases). The CDR3 totals 12 residues. CDR1 is MNHEY, CDR2 SVGEGT, per germline. Trimming pared 11 bases from V and 6 bases from J, leaving 13 bases between. The CDR3: CAGRLEAGELFF. The DNA for the CDR3 is TGTGCCGGCCGACTAGAGGCCGGGGAGCTGTTTTTT.

This rearrangement joins TRBV27 to TRBJ1-1; possibly TRBD1 for D (5 bases). This CDR3 spans 14 amino acids. The germline V gene has CDR1 MNHEY and CDR2 SMNVEV (reference sequence). The V end lost 6 bases, the J end lost 4 bases, and 15 bases lay between the germline ends. The CDR3 nucleotides read TGTGCCAGCAGCCTCGGGGCCGTGGGCACTGAAGCTTTCTTT. It encodes CASSLGAVGTEAFF.

The sample holds a few counts of this clonotype. V usage is TRBV5-1 and J usage is TRBJ1-4; D possibly corresponds to TRBD1 (5 bases). V lost 0 bases and J lost 7, with 10 bases in between. In germline, CDR1 is SGHRS, CDR2 YFSETQ. This CDR3 region has 14 residues. CDR3 DNA: TGCGCCAGCAGCTTGGGCAGGGCTAGTGAAAAACTGTTTTTT. It translates to CASSLGRASEKLFF.

The chain has TRBV7-2 and TRBJ2-3; unclear D gene. Germline CDR1 SGHTA, CDR2 FQGNSA. The CDR3 consists of 11 residues. Trimming removed 5 bases from V and 6 bases from J, with 6 bases in between. Written as DNA, the CDR3 is TGTGCCAGCAGCCCTAGGGATACGCAGTATTTT. Translated: CASSPRDTQYF.

This clonotype has a count of ten or more. The chain joins TRBV3-1 to TRBJ2-7, with 11 bases matching TRBD2. Germline trimming cut 1 base from V and 6 bases from J; bases unmatched to any gene: 8. The CDR3 spans 16 residues. Germline CDR1 LGHDT, CDR2 YNNKEL (reference sequence). The CDR3 loop reads CASSQVFLAGGGEQYF. In nucleotides, the CDR3 is TGTGCCAGCAGCCAAGTCTTCCTAGCGGGAGGTGGCGAGCAGTACTTC.

This clonotype was picked up many times. The chain employs TRBV7-6 and TRBJ1-5; D not certain. This CDR3 comprises 13 residues. Germline CDR1 and CDR2: SGHVS and FNYEAQ. V lost 5 bases and J lost 5, with 10 bases in between. The CDR3 nucleotides read TGTGCCAGCAGCCAACAGCAGGATCAGCCCCAGCATTTT. The encoded protein is CASSQQQDQPQHF.

J is TRBJ1-1 and V is TRBV6-2 or TRBV6-3, with TRBD1 matching over 7 bases. Germline V lookup: CDR1 MNHEY, CDR2 SVGEGT. The ends lost 2 bases at V and 4 bases at J; junction bases unmatched: 19. This CDR3 region has 19 residues. The chain's CDR3 is CASSYRRPATGSTGTEAFF. Written as DNA, the CDR3 is TGTGCCAGCAGTTACCGTCGACCCGCGACAGGGAGTACTGGCACTGAAGCTTTCTTT.

The chain carries TRBV7-8 and TRBJ2-3; weak D call: TRBD2 (5 bases). From germline, CDR1 is SGHVS and CDR2 FQNEAQ. This CDR3 has 14 amino acids. V was shortened by 3 bases and J by 5 bases, with 12 bases between the two germline ends. The CDR3 coding sequence is TGTGCCAGCAGCTTTGAGGGAGTCGGAGATACGCAGTATTTT. Translating gives CASSFEGVGDTQYF. Looking up the rest from reference TRBV7-8 and TRBJ2-3 gives the full variable domain: GAGVSQSPRYKVAKRGQDVALRCDPISGHVSLFWYQQALGQGPEFLTYFQNEAQLDKSGLPSDRFFAERPEGSVSTLKIQRTQQEDSAVYLCASSFEGVGDTQYFGPGTRLTVL.

This clonotype has a count of ten or more. The chain couples TRBV6-5 to TRBJ2-3; TRBD2 matches 11 bases. With V trimmed by 4 bases and J by 5 bases, 5 bases remained unmatched. Germline V gene sequence: CDR1 MNHEY, CDR2 SVGAGI. The CDR3 has 15 amino acids. Written as DNA, the CDR3 is TGTGCCAGCAGTTTAGCGGGGGGGCTTGGAGATACGCAGTATTTT. It encodes CASSLAGGLGDTQYF.

In its sample, this clonotype was seen a few times. The chain joins TRBV20-1 to TRBJ2-7; 14 bases align to TRBD2. Germline values: CDR1 DFQATT, CDR2 SNEGSKA (reference sequence). Trimming at V came to 2 bases and at J to 4 bases, leaving 13 bases not matched to a gene. This CDR3 spans 18 amino acids. The DNA for the CDR3 is TGCAGTGCTAGAAGACTAGCGGGAGGGATCCTGGGCGGGTACGAGCAGTACTTC. It is translated as CSARRLAGGILGGYEQYF.

This clonotype is medium-sized (0.01 to 0.1%). The gene calls are TRBV29-1 and TRBJ1-5, with unresolved D. V gave up 6 bases and J gave up 8 bases, with 17 bases separating them. This CDR3 is built from 13 residues. In germline, CDR1 is SQVTM, CDR2 ANQGSEA. CDR3 DNA sequence: TGCAGCGTGCAGGATACGGGCGGGGAGCCCCAGCATTTT. Protein: CSVQDTGGEPQHF.

This CDR3 reads CASGTSGPNEQFF. The CDR3 DNA follows: TGCGCCAGCGGCACTAGCGGTCCCAATGAGCAGTTCTTC. The chain carries TRBV5-1 and TRBJ2-1; 8 bases line up with TRBD2. The germline V gene has CDR1 SGHRS and CDR2 YFSETQ. V lost 7 bases to trimming and J lost 6 bases; unmatched junction nucleotides: 6. The CDR3 is made up of 13 amino acids.

This clonotype occurred many times. The chain uses TRBV12-3 or TRBV12-4 and TRBJ2-7; unclear D gene. Trimming stripped 3 bases from V and 5 bases from J, with 11 bases between. The CDR3 length is 13 residues. CDR3 bases: TGTGCCAGCAGTTTGGTGACCGGCCACGAGCAGTACTTC. This encodes CASSLVTGHEQYF.

This clonotype appeared many times. This sequence joins TRBV9 and TRBJ2-5, with 8 nucleotides matching TRBD2. CDR1 SGDLS and CDR2 YYNGEE come from the germline V gene. V lost 4 bases, J lost 5 bases, and 16 bases stayed unmatched. The CDR3 has 17 residues. CDR3 sequence (DNA): TGTGCCAGCAGCCCAACCCGAGGAGCGGGAGCGAGCGAGACCCAGTACTTC. Translated, it gives CASSPTRGAGASETQYF.

The table lists this clonotype with many counts. V gene TRBV6-6 combines with J gene TRBJ2-5; 7 nucleotides agree with TRBD1. Germline V lookup: CDR1 MNHNY, CDR2 SVGAGI (reference sequence). The V segment lost 4 bases and the J segment 4 bases; nucleotides outside the gene matches: 9. The CDR3 sequence is 15 residues long. CDR3 DNA: TGTGCCAGCAGTTCCCAGGGGGACGGACGAGAGACCCAGTACTTC. It translates to CASSSQGDGRETQYF.

There are a few counts of this clonotype. The CDR3, as DNA: TGTGCCAGCAGCCTGGCCAGTCAGTCACCCCTCCACTTT. The encoded protein is CASSLASQSPLHF. The chain recombines TRBV5-6 with TRBJ1-6; no definite D call. CDR3 length: 13 residues. The V end lost 4 bases, the J end lost 10 bases, and 12 bases lay between the germline ends. Germline CDR1 and CDR2: SGHDT and YYEEEE.

This rearrangement joins TRBV6-5 to TRBJ2-7, with D maybe TRBD2 (5 bases). The CDR3 totals 14 residues. Looked up from germline, CDR1 is MNHEY and CDR2 is SVGAGI. V shed 6 bases and J shed 0 bases, with 12 bases lying between them. CDR3 nucleotides: TGTGCCAGCAGAATCGGGATCGGCTCCTACGAGCAGTACTTC. It encodes CASRIGIGSYEQYF.

The sample holds many counts of this clonotype. The chain joins TRBV28 to TRBJ2-7, with 9 bases aligning to TRBD1. In germline, CDR1 is MDHEN, CDR2 SYDVKM. The CDR3 is 15 amino acids. Trimming cost V 2 bases and J 6 bases; bases outside gene matches: 8. For the CDR3, the DNA is TGTGCCAGCAGTTTACAGACAGGGGGGACTGGCGAGCAGTACTTC. This translates into CASSLQTGGTGEQYF.

The chain uses TRBV20-1 and TRBJ2-2; 7 nucleotides agree with TRBD1. Germline CDR1 DFQATT, CDR2 SNEGSKA (reference sequence). CDR3 length equals 14 residues. V shed 6 bases, J shed 3 bases, and the junction held 7 bases outside the gene matches. DNA for the CDR3: TGCAGTGCACCCCCGGGACAGCACACCGGGGAGCTGTTTTTT. Its protein product is CSAPPGQHTGELFF.